These T cell receptor beta chains were read from a single sample in a study of blood T cell repertoires in COVID-19. The method was immunoSEQ multiplex PCR; TCRdb's version includes in-frame clones alone and lacks a portion of them. The table lists around 230,000 clones, approximately 84% of them singletons. The sample was peripheral blood. These receptors were taken from a woman of 80 years or more with acute or convalescent COVID-19. CDR3s include the opening cysteine and the closing phenylalanine or tryptophan. D genes are given only for firm matches. Where a row states a size, it is once, few, many or the class of an expanded clone; other rows omit it.

>-|TRBJ2-2|-|TRBV27
CASSSFSGGELFF
TGTGCCAGCAGTTCCTTTAGCGGAGGGGAGCTGTTTTTT
>TRBD2|TRBJ2-7|-|TRBV4-2
CASSSSGGSYEQYF
TGTGCCAGCAGTTCTAGCGGGGGTAGCTACGAGCAGTACTTC
>TRBD1|TRBJ2-4|-|TRBV6-9
CASSSPRDSKNIQYF
TGTGCCAGCAGTTCCCCCCGGGACAGCAAAAACATTCAGTACTTC
>TRBD2|TRBJ2-7|-|TRBV6-6
CASSQYSGTSGSYEQYF
TGTGCCAGCAGTCAATACTCCGGGACTAGTGGGTCCTACGAGCAGTACTTC
>TRBD2|TRBJ2-4|once|TRBV6-2/TRBV6-3
CASSYGRSGGARNIQYF
TGTGCCAGCAGTTACGGGCGTAGCGGGGGGGCCAGGAACATTCAGTACTTC
>-|TRBJ1-1|-|TRBV10-3
CAISEAGAMTEAFF
TGTGCCATCAGTGAAGCTGGGGCAATGACTGAAGCTTTCTTT
>-|TRBJ2-2|-|TRBV19
CASSIPSGTGELFF
TGTGCCAGTAGTATCCCTTCGGGAACCGGGGAGCTGTTTTTT
>TRBD1|TRBJ2-2|-|TRBV5-4
CASSSAETGGIGELFF
TGTGCCAGCAGCTCGGCCGAGACAGGGGGAATCGGGGAGCTGTTTTTT
>-|TRBJ2-7|-|TRBV3-1/TRBV3-2
CASSQVRGSYEQYF
TGTGCCAGCAGCCAAGTCCGGGGAAGCTACGAGCAGTACTTC
>TRBD2|TRBJ2-1|-|TRBV19
CASSPGSLAGKQFF
TGTGCCAGTAGTCCGGGGTCTCTAGCGGGGAAGCAGTTCTTC
>-|TRBJ1-5|-|TRBV10-3
CAISESYSNQPQHF
TGTGCCATCAGTGAGTCATATAGCAATCAGCCCCAGCATTTT
>TRBD2|TRBJ2-7|-|TRBV29-1
CSVREGRDEQYF
TGCAGCGTCCGTGAGGGGAGGGACGAGCAGTACTTC
>TRBD1|TRBJ2-7|-|TRBV18
CASSLRDRGSHEQYF
TGTGCCAGCTCCCTCCGGGACAGGGGATCCCACGAGCAGTACTTC
>-|TRBJ2-3|-|TRBV19
CASIVGFTDTQYF
TGTGCCAGTATAGTGGGCTTCACAGATACGCAGTATTTT
>TRBD2|TRBJ2-7|-|TRBV27
CASSSLAGRDYEQYF
TGTGCCAGCAGTTCCTTAGCGGGGAGGGACTACGAGCAGTACTTC
>-|TRBJ2-7|-|TRBV28
CASSRRGYEQYF
TGTGCCAGCAGCCGCAGGGGCTACGAGCAGTACTTC
>-|TRBJ1-2|-|TRBV21-1
CASSKGGTDLQRNYGYTF
TGTGCCAGCAGCAAAGGGGGGACAGACCTACAGCGTAACTATGGCTACACCTTC
>-|TRBJ2-3|-|TRBV15
CATSRGGRGPTDTQYF
TGTGCCACCAGCAGAGGCGGCAGGGGCCCCACAGATACGCAGTATTTT
>-|TRBJ2-7|many|TRBV19
CASSMADEQYF
TGTGCCAGTAGTATGGCCGACGAGCAGTACTTC
>TRBD2|TRBJ2-3|-|TRBV7-2
CASSLARWRGASIESSTDTQYF
TGTGCCAGCAGCTTAGCGCGCTGGCGGGGGGCGTCGATAGAATCTAGCACAGATACGCAGTATTTT
>-|TRBJ1-5|-|TRBV19
CASSGVGNQPQHF
TGTGCCAGTAGTGGAGTGGGCAATCAGCCCCAGCATTTT
>-|TRBJ1-2|-|TRBV6-5
CAGRTGSWGYTF
TGTGCCGGACGAACAGGGTCATGGGGCTACACCTTC
>-|TRBJ2-7|-|TRBV19
CASSRLGDEDEQYF
TGTGCCAGTAGTAGATTGGGTGATGAGGACGAGCAGTACTTC
>TRBD2|TRBJ2-5|-|TRBV2
CASSEHPIAGGGETQYF
TGTGCCAGCAGCGAACACCCTATAGCGGGAGGAGGGGAGACCCAGTACTTC
>TRBD2|TRBJ2-5|-|TRBV19
CASSIRREGTQYF
TGTGCCAGTAGTATCCGCAGGGAGGGGACCCAGTACTTC
>-|TRBJ2-3|-|TRBV19
CASSLGRDRRTDTQYF
TGTGCCAGTAGTCTCGGGCGGGACAGACGCACAGATACGCAGTATTTT